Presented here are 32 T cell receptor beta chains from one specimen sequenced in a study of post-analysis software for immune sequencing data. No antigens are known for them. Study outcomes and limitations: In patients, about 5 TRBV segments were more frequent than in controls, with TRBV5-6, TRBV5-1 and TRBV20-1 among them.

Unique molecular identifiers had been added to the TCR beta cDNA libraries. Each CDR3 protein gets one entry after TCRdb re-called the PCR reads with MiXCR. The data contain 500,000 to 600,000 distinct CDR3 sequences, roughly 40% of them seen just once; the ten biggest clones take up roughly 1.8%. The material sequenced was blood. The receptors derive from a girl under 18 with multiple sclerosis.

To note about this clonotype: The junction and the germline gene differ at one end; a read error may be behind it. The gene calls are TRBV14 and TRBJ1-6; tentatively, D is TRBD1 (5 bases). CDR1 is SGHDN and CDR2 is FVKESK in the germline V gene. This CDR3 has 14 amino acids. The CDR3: CASSPLLGDSPLHF. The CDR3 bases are TGTGCCAGCAGCCCCTTGCTGGGGGATTCGCCCCTCCACTTT.

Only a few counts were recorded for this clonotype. The CDR3 protein is CASSYGRRSGGGKLFF. CDR3 in DNA: TGTGCCAGCAGTTACGGACGGCGGTCAGGGGGCGGAAAACTGTTTTTT. The rearrangement uses TRBV6-5 and TRBJ1-4; 8 bases are a match to TRBD1. CDR3 size: 16 residues. Losses at the gene ends were 2 bases for V and 10 bases for J; bases not matched to a gene: 12. The germline CDR1 and CDR2 sequences are MNHEY and SVGAGI.

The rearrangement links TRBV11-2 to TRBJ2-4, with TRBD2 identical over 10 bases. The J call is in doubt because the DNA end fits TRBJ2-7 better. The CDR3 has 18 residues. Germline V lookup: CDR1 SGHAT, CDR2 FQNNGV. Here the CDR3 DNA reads TGTGCCAGCAGCCTCCCCGGCTGGACTAGCGGAGACTTATACGAGCAGTACTTC. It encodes CASSLPGWTSGDLYEQYF.

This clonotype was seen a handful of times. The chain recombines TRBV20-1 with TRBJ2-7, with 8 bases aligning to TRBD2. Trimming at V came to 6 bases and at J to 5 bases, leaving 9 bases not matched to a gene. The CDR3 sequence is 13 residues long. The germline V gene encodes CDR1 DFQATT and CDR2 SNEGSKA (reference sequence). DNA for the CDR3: TGCAGTGCAGCAGCCGGGACTAGTAACGAGCAGTACTTC. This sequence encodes CSAAAGTSNEQYF.

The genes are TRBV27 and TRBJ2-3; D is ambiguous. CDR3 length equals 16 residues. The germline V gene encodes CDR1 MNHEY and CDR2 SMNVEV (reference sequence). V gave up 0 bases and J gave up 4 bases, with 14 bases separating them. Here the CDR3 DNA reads TGTGCCAGCAGTTTATCGGTTCATTTACGCGCAGATACGCAGTATTTT. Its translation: CASSLSVHLRADTQYF.

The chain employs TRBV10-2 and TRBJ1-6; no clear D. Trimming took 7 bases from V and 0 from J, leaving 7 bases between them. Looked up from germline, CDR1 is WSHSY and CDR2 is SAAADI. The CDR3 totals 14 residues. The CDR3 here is CASMESSYNSPLHF. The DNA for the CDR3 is TGCGCCAGCATGGAGAGCTCCTATAATTCACCCCTCCACTTT.

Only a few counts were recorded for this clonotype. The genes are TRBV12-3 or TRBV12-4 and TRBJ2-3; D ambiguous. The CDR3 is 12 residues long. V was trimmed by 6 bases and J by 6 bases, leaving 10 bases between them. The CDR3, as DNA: TGTGCCAGCAGCCTCCACGGTGATACGCAGTATTTT. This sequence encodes CASSLHGDTQYF.

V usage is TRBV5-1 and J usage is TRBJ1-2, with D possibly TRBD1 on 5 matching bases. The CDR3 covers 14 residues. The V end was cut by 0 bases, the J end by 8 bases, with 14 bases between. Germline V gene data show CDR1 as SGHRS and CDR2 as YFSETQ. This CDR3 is CASSLDPGQPGYTF. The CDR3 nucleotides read TGCGCCAGCAGCTTGGACCCTGGACAACCCGGCTACACCTTC.

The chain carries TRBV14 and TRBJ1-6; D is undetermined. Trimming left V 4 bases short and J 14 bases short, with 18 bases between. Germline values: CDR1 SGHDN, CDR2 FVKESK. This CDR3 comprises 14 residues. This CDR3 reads CASSLTRAATTLHF. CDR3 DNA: TGTGCCAGCAGCCTGACTAGAGCGGCCACCACCCTCCACTTT.

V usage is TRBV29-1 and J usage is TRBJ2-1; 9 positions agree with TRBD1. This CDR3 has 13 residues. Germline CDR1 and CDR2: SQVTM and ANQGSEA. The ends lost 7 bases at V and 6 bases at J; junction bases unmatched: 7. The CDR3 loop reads CSATRTGVNEQFF. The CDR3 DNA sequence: TGCAGCGCAACCAGGACAGGGGTCAATGAGCAGTTCTTC.

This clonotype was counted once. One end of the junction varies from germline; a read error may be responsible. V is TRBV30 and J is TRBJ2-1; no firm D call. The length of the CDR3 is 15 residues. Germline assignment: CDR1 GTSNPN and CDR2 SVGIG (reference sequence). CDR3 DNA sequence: TGTACCTGGAGTCCCACCGACGGACCGACGAATGAGCAGTTCTTC. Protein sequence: CTWSPTDGPTNEQFF.

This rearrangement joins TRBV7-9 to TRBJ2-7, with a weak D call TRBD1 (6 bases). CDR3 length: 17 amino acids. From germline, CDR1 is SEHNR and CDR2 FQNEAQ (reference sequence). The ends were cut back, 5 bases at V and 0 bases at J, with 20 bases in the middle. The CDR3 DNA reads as TGTGCCAGCAGCCAGCCTCCTATACAGGGAAGCTCCTACGAGCAGTACTTC. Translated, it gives CASSQPPIQGSSYEQYF.

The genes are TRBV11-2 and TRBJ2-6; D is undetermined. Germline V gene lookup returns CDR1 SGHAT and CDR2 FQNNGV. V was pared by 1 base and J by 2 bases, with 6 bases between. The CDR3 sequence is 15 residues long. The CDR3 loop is CASSLALAGANVLTF. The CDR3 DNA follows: TGTGCCAGCAGCTTAGCCCTGGCTGGGGCCAACGTCCTGACTTTC.

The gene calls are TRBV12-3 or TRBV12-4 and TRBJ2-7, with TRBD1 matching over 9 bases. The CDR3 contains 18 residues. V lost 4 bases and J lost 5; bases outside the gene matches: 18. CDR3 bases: TGTGCCAGCAGTTCCCCGGGACAGGGAGTAGGACTAATGGACGAGCAGTACTTC. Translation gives CASSSPGQGVGLMDEQYF.

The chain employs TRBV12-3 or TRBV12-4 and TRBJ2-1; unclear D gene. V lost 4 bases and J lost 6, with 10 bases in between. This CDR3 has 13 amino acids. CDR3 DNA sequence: TGTGCCAGCAGTTCAATCCCTGGCAATGAGCAGTTCTTC. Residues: CASSSIPGNEQFF.

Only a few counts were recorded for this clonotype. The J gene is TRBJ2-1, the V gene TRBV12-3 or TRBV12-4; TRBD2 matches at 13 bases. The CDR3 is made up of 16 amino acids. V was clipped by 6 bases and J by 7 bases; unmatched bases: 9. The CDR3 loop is CASSLRTSGSVNEQFF. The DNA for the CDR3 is TGTGCCAGCAGCCTAAGGACTAGCGGGAGTGTTAATGAGCAGTTCTTC.

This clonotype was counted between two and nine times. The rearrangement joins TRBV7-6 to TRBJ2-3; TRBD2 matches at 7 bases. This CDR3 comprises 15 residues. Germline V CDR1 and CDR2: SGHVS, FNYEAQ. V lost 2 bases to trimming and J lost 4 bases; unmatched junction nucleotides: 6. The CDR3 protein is CASSLSGAHSDTQYF. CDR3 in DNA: TGTGCCAGCAGCTTAAGCGGGGCCCATTCAGATACGCAGTATTTT.

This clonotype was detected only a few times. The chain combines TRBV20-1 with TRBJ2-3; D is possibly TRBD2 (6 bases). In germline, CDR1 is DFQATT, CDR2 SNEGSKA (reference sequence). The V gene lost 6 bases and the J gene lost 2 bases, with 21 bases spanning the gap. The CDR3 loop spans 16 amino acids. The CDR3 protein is CSAALRKGGATDTQYF. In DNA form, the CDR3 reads TGCAGTGCCGCCCTACGCAAAGGCGGGGCCACAGATACGCAGTATTTT.

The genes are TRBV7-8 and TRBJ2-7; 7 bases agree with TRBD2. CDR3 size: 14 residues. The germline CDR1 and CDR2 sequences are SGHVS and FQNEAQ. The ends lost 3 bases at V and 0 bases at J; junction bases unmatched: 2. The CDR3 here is CASSFGTTSYEQYF. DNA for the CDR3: TGTGCCAGCAGCTTTGGGACTACCTCCTACGAGCAGTACTTC. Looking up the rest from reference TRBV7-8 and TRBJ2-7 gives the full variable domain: GAGVSQSPRYKVAKRGQDVALRCDPISGHVSLFWYQQALGQGPEFLTYFQNEAQLDKSGLPSDRFFAERPEGSVSTLKIQRTQQEDSAVYLCASSFGTTSYEQYFGPGTRLTVT.

CDR3 in DNA: TGTGCCAGCACTACAGGACTAATGGAGACCCAGTACTTC. Translated: CASTTGLMETQYF. The genes are TRBV12-3 or TRBV12-4 and TRBJ2-7; D may be TRBD2 (6 bases). Matching the DNA end better, TRBJ2-5 makes the J call doubtful. The CDR3 spans 13 residues.

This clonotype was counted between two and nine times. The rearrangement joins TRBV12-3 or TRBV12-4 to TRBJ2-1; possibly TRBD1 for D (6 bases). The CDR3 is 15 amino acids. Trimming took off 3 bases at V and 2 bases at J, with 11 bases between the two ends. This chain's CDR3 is CASSFQGMAYNEQFF. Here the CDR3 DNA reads TGTGCCAGCAGTTTTCAGGGGATGGCCTACAATGAGCAGTTCTTC.

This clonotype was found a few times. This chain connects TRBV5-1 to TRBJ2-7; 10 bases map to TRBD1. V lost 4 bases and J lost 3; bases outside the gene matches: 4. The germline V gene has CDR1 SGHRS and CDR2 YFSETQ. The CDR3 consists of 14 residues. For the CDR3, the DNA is TGCGCCAGCAGCCCCTGGGACAGGGGCTACGAGCAGTACTTC. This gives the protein CASSPWDRGYEQYF.

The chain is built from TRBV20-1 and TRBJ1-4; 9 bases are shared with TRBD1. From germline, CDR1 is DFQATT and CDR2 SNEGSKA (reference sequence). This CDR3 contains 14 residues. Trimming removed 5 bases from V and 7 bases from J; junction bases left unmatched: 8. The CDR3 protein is CSARKQGAGEKLFF. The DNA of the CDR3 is TGCAGTGCTCGCAAACAGGGGGCAGGTGAAAAACTGTTTTTT.

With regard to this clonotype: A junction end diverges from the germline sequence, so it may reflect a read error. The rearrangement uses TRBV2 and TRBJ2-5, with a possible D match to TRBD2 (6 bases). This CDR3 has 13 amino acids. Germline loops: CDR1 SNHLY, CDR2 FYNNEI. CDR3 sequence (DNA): TGTGCCGGCAGTCCGGAGGGAGGTTTTATGAAGTACTTC. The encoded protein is CAGSPEGGFMKYF.

The CDR3 DNA reads as TGTGCCAGCACCTTCCCTTCTAGCGGGAGTTTCACAGATACGCAGTATTTT. Residues: CASTFPSSGSFTDTQYF. The chain has TRBV7-2 and TRBJ2-3; the match to TRBD2 covers 10 bases. Germline V gives CDR1 SGHTA, CDR2 FQGNSA. The V segment lost 7 bases and the J segment 2 bases; nucleotides outside the gene matches: 12. The CDR3 is made up of 17 amino acids.

This CDR3 reads CASSFSLADTQYF. The CDR3 DNA follows: TGTGCCAGCAGTTTTTCGCTAGCAGATACGCAGTATTTT. This chain joins TRBV12-3 or TRBV12-4 and TRBJ2-3, with D unresolved. The CDR3 is made up of 13 amino acids. V dropped 3 bases and J dropped 4 bases, with 8 bases sitting between them.

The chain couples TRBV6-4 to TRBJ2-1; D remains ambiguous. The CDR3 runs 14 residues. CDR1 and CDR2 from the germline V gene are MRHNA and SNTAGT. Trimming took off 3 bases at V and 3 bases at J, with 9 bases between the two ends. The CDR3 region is CASSEQSNYNEQFF. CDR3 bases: TGTGCCAGCAGTGAGCAGAGTAACTACAATGAGCAGTTCTTC.

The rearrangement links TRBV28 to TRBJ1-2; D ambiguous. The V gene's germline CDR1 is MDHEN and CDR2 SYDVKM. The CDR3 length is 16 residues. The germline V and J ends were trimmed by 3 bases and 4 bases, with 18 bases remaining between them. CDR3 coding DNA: TGTGCCAGCAGTTTCCCCCAGGCTCAAATCCCCTATGGCTACACCTTC. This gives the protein CASSFPQAQIPYGYTF.

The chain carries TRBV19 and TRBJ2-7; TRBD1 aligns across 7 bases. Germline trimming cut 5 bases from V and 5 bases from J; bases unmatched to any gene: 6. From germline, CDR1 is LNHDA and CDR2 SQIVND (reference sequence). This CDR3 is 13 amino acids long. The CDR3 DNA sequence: TGTGCCAGTAGTCGCCGGGACAGAAACGAGCAGTACTTC. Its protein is CASSRRDRNEQYF.

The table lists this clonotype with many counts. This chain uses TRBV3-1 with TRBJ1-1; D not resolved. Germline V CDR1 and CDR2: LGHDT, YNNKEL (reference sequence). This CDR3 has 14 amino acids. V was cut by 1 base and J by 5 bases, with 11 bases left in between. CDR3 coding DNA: TGTGCCAGCAGCCAAGGGACCTTGGGGACTGAAGCTTTCTTT. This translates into CASSQGTLGTEAFF.

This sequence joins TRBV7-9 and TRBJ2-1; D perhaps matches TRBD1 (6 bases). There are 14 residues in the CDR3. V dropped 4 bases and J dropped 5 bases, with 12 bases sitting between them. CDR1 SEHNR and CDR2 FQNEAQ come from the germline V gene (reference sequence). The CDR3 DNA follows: TGTGCCAGCAGCTCTGGCAGGGGAAACAATGAGCAGTTCTTC. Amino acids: CASSSGRGNNEQFF. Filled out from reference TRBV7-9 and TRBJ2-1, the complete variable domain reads DTGVSQNPRHKITKRGQNVTFRCDPISEHNRLYWYRQTLGQGPEFLTYFQNEAQLEKSRLLSDRFSAERPKGSFSTLEIQRTEQGDSAMYLCASSSGRGNNEQFFGPGTRLTVL.

The CDR3 reads CASSSAGTGGYTF. The CDR3 DNA is TGTGCCAGCAGTTCCGCCGGGACAGGAGGCTACACCTTC. The J gene is TRBJ1-2, the V gene TRBV12-3 or TRBV12-4; TRBD1 matches at 8 bases. V lost 4 bases and J lost 8; bases outside the gene matches: 6. The length of the CDR3 is 13 residues.